This T cell receptor (beta chain) comes out of a study of CD8 T cells in Susac syndrome. Peripheral blood CD8+ and CD4+ T cells were profiled by TCR beta sequencing. Random hexamers were used to reverse transcribe an amount of roughly 0.45 to 1 ug RNA. TCRdb recomputed calls from the immunoSEQ multiplex PCR reads with MiXCR, one row per CDR3 protein. The sample records approximately 150,000 distinct CDR3 sequences, approximately 94% being singletons. Germline CDR1 SGHNT, CDR2 YYREEE (reference sequence). The CDR3 runs to 13 residues. Trimming removed 4 bases at V and 4 bases at J, with 9 bases between.

Sample: CD4+ T cells from PBMCs. The genes are TRBV5-4 and TRBJ2-1; tentatively, D is TRBD1 (6 bases). The receptor comes from a human donor in good health. The CDR3 DNA follows: TGTGCCAGCAGCCAAGACAGGTACAATGAGCAGTTCTTC. It translates to CASSQDRYNEQFF.